Below are 13 T cell receptor beta chains sequenced from a single sample in a study of T-cell reconstitution after alpha-beta-depleted transplantation in children. A library of TCRbeta sequences, prepared with unique molecular identifiers, was generated. TCRdb re-analysed the PCR reads in MiXCR, keeping a single row per CDR3 protein. Among about 350,000 distinct CDR3 sequences listed, roughly 16% were seen once. The specimen comprised PBMCs, mostly from graft donor cells, sampled 360 days after TCRalphabeta/CD19-depleted stem cell transplant. Receptors were obtained from a male patient between 2 and 15 years old who had a stem cell transplant for acute lymphoblastic leukemia, so the T cells may come from the graft donor.

The V gene is TRBV20-1, the J gene TRBJ1-5, with TRBD1 as a possible D gene (5 bases). Germline CDR1 reads DFQATT; CDR2 reads SNEGSKA (reference sequence). CDR3 length: 12 residues. Between the trimmed V and J ends, which lost 6 bases and 7 bases, there was a span of 13 bases. CDR3 coding DNA: TGCAGTGCCAAGACAGTAGAACAGCCCCAGCATTTT. Its translation is CSAKTVEQPQHF.

The table lists this clonotype with many counts. This chain joins TRBV10-3 and TRBJ2-1, with D unclear. Between the trimmed V and J ends, which lost 10 bases and 1 base, there was a span of 14 bases. CDR3 size: 14 residues. CDR1 is ENHRY, CDR2 SYGVKD, per germline. In DNA, the CDR3 is TGTGCCACCACTGCTTTGGGGTCCTACAATGAGCAGTTCTTC. This translates into CATTALGSYNEQFF.

This clonotype occurred a few times. The rearrangement uses TRBV19 and TRBJ2-1; TRBD1 agrees at 8 bases. With 6 bases clipped from V and 8 bases from J, the junction kept 3 bases outside the gene matches. The CDR3 loop spans 12 amino acids. Germline lookup yields CDR1 LNHDA and CDR2 SQIVND (reference sequence). CDR3 nucleotides: TGTGCCAGTAGCCAGGGGGCCGATGAGCAGTTCTTC. Translating gives CASSQGADEQFF.

J is TRBJ1-2 and V is TRBV3-1; D is ambiguous. This CDR3 spans 16 amino acids. Looked up from germline, CDR1 is LGHDT and CDR2 is YNNKEL (reference sequence). Trimming cost V 0 bases and J 4 bases, with 15 bases left between them. CDR3 sequence reads: CASSQEPLWAPYGYTF. Here the CDR3 DNA reads TGTGCCAGCAGCCAAGAACCCCTTTGGGCTCCCTATGGCTACACCTTC.

This clonotype appeared a few times. This chain links TRBV29-1 with TRBJ1-4; weak D call: TRBD1 (5 bases). The CDR3 consists of 14 residues. CDR1 SQVTM and CDR2 ANQGSEA come from the germline V gene. V was shortened by 0 bases and J by 6 bases, with 11 bases between the two germline ends. The CDR3 nucleotides read TGCAGCGTTGAAGAGCCAGGGCGGGATGAAAAACTGTTTTTT. The encoded protein is CSVEEPGRDEKLFF. Full variable domain (outside the CDR3, taken from reference TRBV29-1 and TRBJ1-4): SAVISQKPSRDICQRGTSLTIQCQVDSQVTMMFWYRQQPGQSLTLIATANQGSEATYESGFVIDKFPISRPNLTFSTLTVSNMSPEDSSIYLCSVEEPGRDEKLFFGSGTQLSVL.

The chain is built from TRBV9 and TRBJ2-3; D may be TRBD1 (5 bases). V was pared by 2 bases and J by 0 bases, with 16 bases between. Germline CDR1 reads SGDLS; CDR2 reads YYNGEE. This CDR3 has 17 amino acids. CDR3 residues: CASSVPAGGASTDTQYF. The CDR3 bases are TGTGCCAGCAGCGTCCCTGCTGGTGGGGCAAGCACAGATACGCAGTATTTT.

CDR3 bases: TGTGCCAGCAGTTTCCCAACAGGGAACACCGGGGAGCTGTTTTTT. Translating it yields CASSFPTGNTGELFF. This chain joins TRBV28 and TRBJ2-2; maybe TRBD1 (5 bases). The CDR3 length is 15 residues. V was trimmed by 3 bases and J by 1 base, leaving 9 bases between them. CDR1 MDHEN and CDR2 SYDVKM come from the germline V gene. The full variable domain, rest sourced from reference TRBV28 and TRBJ2-2, is DVKVTQSSRYLVKRTGEKVFLECVQDMDHENMFWYRQDPGLGLRLIYFSYDVKMKEKGDIPEGYSVSREKKERFSLILESASTNQTSMYLCASSFPTGNTGELFFGEGSRLTVL.

This clonotype showed up just a few times. The chain is built from TRBV6-1 and TRBJ1-5; possible D gene TRBD1, 5 bases. The CDR3 contains 13 residues. Trimming cost V 10 bases and J 7 bases, with 17 bases left between them. Per the germline V gene, CDR1 is MNHNS and CDR2 is SASEGT. In DNA form, the CDR3 reads TGTGCCACCTGGGGGGGAGGGTGGCAGCCCCAGCATTTT. Encoded protein: CATWGGGWQPQHF.

The chain uses TRBV28 and TRBJ1-2, with TRBD1 matching over 8 bases. Germline V gene sequence: CDR1 MDHEN, CDR2 SYDVKM. V shed 4 bases, J shed 4 bases, and the junction held 11 bases outside the gene matches. There are 16 residues in the CDR3. The CDR3 coding sequence is TGTGCCAGCAGTTCCCCGGACAGGGCCCGGGGCTATGGCTACACCTTC. This codes for CASSSPDRARGYGYTF.

The V gene is TRBV20-1, the J gene TRBJ1-2; D possibly corresponds to TRBD1 (5 bases). Germline CDR1 is DFQATT and CDR2 is SNEGSKA (reference sequence). The CDR3 loop spans 13 amino acids. Between the trimmed V and J ends, which lost 2 bases and 5 bases, there was a span of 12 bases. This CDR3 is CSARMTAGYGYTF. As DNA, the CDR3 is TGCAGTGCTAGAATGACAGCGGGGTATGGCTACACCTTC.

The chain couples TRBV27 to TRBJ2-7; D possibly corresponds to TRBD2 (5 bases). The length of the CDR3 is 17 residues. V dropped 2 bases and J dropped 5 bases, with 22 bases sitting between them. The germline V gene has CDR1 MNHEY and CDR2 SMNVEV (reference sequence). DNA of the CDR3: TGTGCCAGCAGTTTAACCCCCTCTACCACGGCGAGGGACGAGCAGTACTTC. This translates into CASSLTPSTTARDEQYF.

This clonotype has a handful of counts. A junction end diverges from the germline sequence, so it may reflect a read error. The V and J genes are TRBV7-7 and TRBJ2-4; D perhaps matches TRBD2 (6 bases). This CDR3 region has 13 residues. CDR1 and CDR2 from the germline V gene are SSHAT and FNYEAQ (reference sequence). CDR3 sequence reads: CASSPGAGNIQYF. The CDR3 DNA sequence: TGTGCTAGCAGCCCGGGAGCGGGAAACATTCAGTACTTC.

The J gene is TRBJ1-3, the V gene TRBV6-1, with TRBD1 as a possible D gene (6 bases). Trimming removed 0 bases from V and 8 bases from J, with 17 bases in between. The CDR3 runs to 16 residues. Germline V gives CDR1 MNHNS, CDR2 SASEGT. CDR3 in amino acids: CASSEAAGAKADTIYF. CDR3 nucleotide sequence: TGTGCCAGCAGTGAAGCGGCAGGGGCTAAGGCGGACACCATATATTTT.